What follows are 22 T cell receptor beta chains derived from one specimen sequenced in a study of blood T cell repertoires in COVID-19 (dated by TCRdb to about 2020). Preparation of the library involved the immunoSEQ multiplex PCR assay. TCRdb took over this immuneACCESS table, retaining in-frame rearrangements with V and J assigned. Such tables are incomplete; in checked studies, under half of the missing clones stem from an unresolved V gene, and the remainder is unexplained. Across this sample there are 100,000 to 140,000 clones, with 75% to 95% seen only once. Over 1% of the sample comes from the top ten. The specimen was peripheral blood. The receptors stem from a woman aged 25 to 39 with acute or convalescent COVID-19.

In this sample, this clone turned up once. This chain uses TRBV18 with TRBJ2-1; D is perhaps TRBD1 (7 bases). The CDR3 sequence is 15 residues long. CDR1 KGHSH and CDR2 LQKENI come from the germline V gene. V lost 0 bases to trimming and J lost 9 bases, with 15 bases between them. The CDR3 sequence is CASSPPSVQGGEQFF. The CDR3 nucleotides are TGTGCCAGCTCACCACCTTCCGTCCAGGGGGGTGAGCAGTTCTTC.

In nucleotides, the CDR3 is TGCGCCAGCAGCTATACTTCAGGATACGATGAAGCTTTCTTT. Translated, it gives CASSYTSGYDEAFF. The chain has TRBV5-1 and TRBJ1-1; D remains ambiguous. The CDR3 is 14 residues long. V was trimmed by 3 bases and J by 7 bases, leaving 16 bases between them. Germline V gene sequence: CDR1 SGHRS, CDR2 YFSETQ.

This chain connects TRBV18 to TRBJ1-6; 7 positions match TRBD1. The J segment lost 5 bases and the V segment lost 5 bases, leaving 3 bases of the junction unmatched. The germline V gene has CDR1 KGHSH and CDR2 LQKENI. This CDR3 region has 14 residues. The DNA of the CDR3 is TGTGCCAGCTCAAGGGGGCAGAATAATTCACCCCTCCACTTT. It yields the protein CASSRGQNNSPLHF.

The chain employs TRBV23-1 and TRBJ2-3, with no clear D. TRBV23-1 counts as an open reading frame of uncertain function. This CDR3 comprises 12 residues. Trimming took 3 bases from V and 7 from J, leaving 8 bases between them. The CDR3 DNA reads as TGCGCCAGCAGTCACCCCCCTAATACGCAGTATTTT. Its protein product is CASSHPPNTQYF.

This sequence joins TRBV28 and TRBJ2-5; perhaps TRBD2 as D (5 bases). Germline V CDR1 and CDR2: MDHEN, SYDVKM. CDR3 length equals 14 residues. Between the trimmed V and J ends, which lost 5 bases and 5 bases, there was a span of 15 bases. The CDR3 bases are TGTGCCAGCAGTCCCCCCGGGAATCGGGAGACCCAGTACTTC. This codes for CASSPPGNRETQYF.

The CDR3 protein is CASSDTLRDRLAEQYF. As DNA, the CDR3 is TGTGCCAGCAGCGACACCCTCCGGGACAGGCTTGCCGAGCAGTACTTC. The chain joins TRBV5-6 to TRBJ2-7; TRBD1 matches 8 bases. With 4 bases clipped from V and 6 bases from J, the junction kept 15 bases outside the gene matches. This CDR3 is 16 amino acids long. Germline values: CDR1 SGHDT, CDR2 YYEEEE.

The chain combines TRBV7-2 with TRBJ2-2, with TRBD2 identical over 13 bases. CDR1 and CDR2 from the germline V gene are SGHTA and FQGNSA. This CDR3 comprises 17 residues. V was pared by 2 bases and J by 4 bases, with 4 bases of the junction left unmatched. Here the CDR3 reads CASSLPTSGGATGELFF. In nucleotides, the CDR3 is TGTGCCAGCAGCTTACCCACTAGCGGGGGGGCCACCGGGGAGCTGTTTTTT.

The chain employs TRBV7-2 and TRBJ1-1; 10 nucleotides align to TRBD1. The V gene end was trimmed by 2 bases and the J gene end by 2 bases; junction bases not matched to a gene: 11. The CDR3 covers 18 residues. CDR1 is SGHTA and CDR2 is FQGNSA in the germline V gene. CDR3 sequence: CASSLPRDRGGVNTEAFF. The CDR3 bases are TGTGCCAGCAGCTTACCCCGGGACAGGGGTGGAGTAAACACTGAAGCTTTCTTT.

Notes on this clone: The junction departs from the called germline gene at one end, perhaps through a read error. The rearrangement links TRBV10-3 to TRBJ2-1; 10 positions agree with TRBD2. Germline CDR1 ENHRY, CDR2 SYGVKD. CDR3 length: 17 amino acids. CDR3 sequence reads: CAISDRLAGGSDNEQFF. The CDR3 bases are TGTGCCATCAGTGACCGCTTAGCGGGGGGCTCCGACAATGAGCAGTTCTTC.

This chain connects TRBV30 to TRBJ1-2; maybe TRBD1 (6 bases). This CDR3 region has 14 residues. Germline V CDR1 and CDR2: GTSNPN, SVGIG (reference sequence). The V end lost 3 bases, the J end lost 3 bases, and 14 bases lay between the germline ends. CDR3 sequence (DNA): TGTGCCTGGAGCAAGGACAGAGGTTACTATGGCTACACCTTC. Amino acid sequence: CAWSKDRGYYGYTF.

V gene TRBV28 combines with J gene TRBJ2-1; D may be TRBD2 (6 bases). There are 16 residues in the CDR3. Germline V lookup: CDR1 MDHEN, CDR2 SYDVKM. Trimming stripped 1 base from V and 8 bases from J, with 18 bases between. The CDR3 DNA is TGTGCCAGCAGTTTATTGGCTAGCGCCGGGGTTGATGAGCAGTTCTTC. Residues: CASSLLASAGVDEQFF.

This chain links TRBV24-1 with TRBJ2-1; 12 bases match TRBD2. Trimming at V came to 5 bases and at J to 7 bases, leaving 5 bases not matched to a gene. Germline V lookup: CDR1 KGHDR, CDR2 SFDVKD. The CDR3 is 15 amino acids. The CDR3 sequence is CATSGLAGGLNEQFF. CDR3 DNA: TGTGCCACCAGTGGCCTAGCGGGAGGGTTGAATGAGCAGTTCTTC.

The chain uses TRBV28 and TRBJ1-5; TRBD1 matches 8 bases. The V and J ends lost 4 bases and 5 bases, in that order; junction bases with no gene match: 4. CDR1 and CDR2 (germline): MDHEN, SYDVKM. There are 14 residues in the CDR3. The DNA for the CDR3 is TGTGCCAGCAGTTCCGGACAGGGAGATCAGCCCCAGCATTTT. It encodes CASSSGQGDQPQHF.

This sequence joins TRBV7-8 and TRBJ1-1, with D possibly matching TRBD1 (6 bases). Per germline, CDR1 SGHVS and CDR2 FQNEAQ. The V gene lost 1 base and the J gene lost 5 bases, with 8 bases spanning the gap. The CDR3 spans 13 residues. In nucleotides, the CDR3 is TGTGCCAGCAGCTTAGGGACAGAGACTGAAGCTTTCTTT. Amino acids: CASSLGTETEAFF.

This chain links TRBV6-2 or TRBV6-3 with TRBJ2-7; unclear D gene. Germline CDR1 and CDR2: MNHEY and SVGEGT. There are 13 residues in the CDR3. The ends were cut back, 3 bases at V and 1 base at J, with 7 bases in the middle. Written as DNA, the CDR3 is TGTGCCAGCAGTTATGCAGGTTCCTACGAGCAGTACTTC. It specifies CASSYAGSYEQYF.

The rearrangement links TRBV18 to TRBJ2-3; TRBD2 matches 13 bases. The length of the CDR3 is 16 residues. V was pared by 5 bases and J by 7 bases, with 9 bases of the junction left unmatched. Germline V gives CDR1 KGHSH, CDR2 LQKENI. The CDR3 region has the DNA TGTGCCAGCTCAACTTTAACTAGCGGGGGGGCAAATACGCAGTATTTT. It codes for CASSTLTSGGANTQYF.

The chain joins TRBV10-3 to TRBJ2-5; D call uncertain. The germline CDR1 and CDR2 sequences are ENHRY and SYGVKD. The CDR3 loop spans 11 amino acids. V lost 3 bases and J 5 bases, leaving 4 bases between the germline ends. The CDR3 coding sequence is TGTGCCATCAGTGACGGGGAGACCCAGTACTTC. Its protein product is CAISDGETQYF.

This clone was seen just once. The chain couples TRBV6-1 to TRBJ1-2; possible D gene TRBD1, 6 bases. V lost 3 bases to trimming and J lost 4 bases, with 9 bases between them. The germline CDR1 and CDR2 sequences are MNHNS and SASEGT. This CDR3 region has 13 residues. CDR3 DNA sequence: TGTGCCAGCAGTGACAGGGGCCTCTATGGCTACACCTTC. As protein: CASSDRGLYGYTF.

The chain joins TRBV14 to TRBJ1-4, with a tentative D call TRBD1 (6 bases). Trimming took 1 base from V and 7 from J, leaving 10 bases between them. The CDR3 spans 14 residues. Germline-derived CDR1 and CDR2 are SGHDN and FVKESK. CDR3: CASSQVGAGEKLFF. CDR3 DNA sequence: TGTGCCAGCAGCCAAGTGGGGGCGGGTGAAAAACTGTTTTTT.

This chain connects TRBV9 to TRBJ1-3; D uncertain. The CDR3 extends over 12 amino acids. Germline V gene lookup returns CDR1 SGDLS and CDR2 YYNGEE. V lost 3 bases to trimming and J lost 2 bases, with 3 bases between them. The CDR3 protein is CASSATGNTIYF. As DNA, the CDR3 is TGTGCCAGCAGCGCAACTGGAAACACCATATATTTT.

This sequence joins TRBV25-1 and TRBJ2-5; 8 bases are shared with TRBD1. Germline loops: CDR1 MGHDK, CDR2 SYGVNS. V shed 5 bases, J shed 5 bases, and the junction held 7 bases outside the gene matches. CDR3 length equals 14 residues. The CDR3 loop is CASSPQGAGETQYF. The DNA for the CDR3 is TGTGCCAGCAGTCCCCAGGGGGCGGGGGAGACCCAGTACTTC.

This clone was detected once. The gene calls are TRBV7-9 and TRBJ2-1; 7 bases are shared with TRBD2. CDR1 SEHNR and CDR2 FQNEAQ come from the germline V gene (reference sequence). The CDR3 runs 16 residues. V was clipped by 4 bases and J by 0 bases; unmatched bases: 6. The CDR3 protein is CASSSPSGSSYNEQFF. In nucleotides, the CDR3 is TGTGCCAGCAGCTCACCTAGCGGAAGCTCCTACAATGAGCAGTTCTTC.